This TCR beta chain was retrieved from a study of regulatory T cells in long-lasting Graves disease. Broader study findings: Persistent patients shared more public clonotypes (approximately 2,900) than new patients (approximately 970). Segments TRBV28, TRBJ1-2 and TRBJ2-5 showed preferential usage in persistent disease.

The authors built TCR beta libraries using iRepertoire HTBI primers and Arm-PCR of CDR3 regions. A single record per CDR3 protein comes from TCRdb applying MiXCR to the multiplex PCR reads. The profile covers some 370,000 distinct CDR3 sequences, with 23% appearing a single time and approximately 27% taken by the ten largest. For this clonotype: What it binds is not known.

The CDR3 runs 13 residues. CDR1 is MDHEN and CDR2 is SYDVKM in the germline V gene. Trimming left V 5 bases short and J 3 bases short, with 9 bases between. Regarding time point: persistent/refractory GD, antithyroid drugs over 5 years with positive TRAb. Scientists built the TCR library using RNA that was extracted from PBMCs. The chain employs TRBV28 and TRBJ2-3; D not resolved. The sample was peripheral blood mononuclear cells (PBMCs), taken when the disease was refractory, from a patient treated with antithyroid drugs. The receptor comes from a woman aged 40-49 years with Graves disease. Here the CDR3 reads CASSDSATDTQYF. DNA for the CDR3: TGTGCCAGCAGTGATTCTGCGACAGATACGCAGTATTTT.